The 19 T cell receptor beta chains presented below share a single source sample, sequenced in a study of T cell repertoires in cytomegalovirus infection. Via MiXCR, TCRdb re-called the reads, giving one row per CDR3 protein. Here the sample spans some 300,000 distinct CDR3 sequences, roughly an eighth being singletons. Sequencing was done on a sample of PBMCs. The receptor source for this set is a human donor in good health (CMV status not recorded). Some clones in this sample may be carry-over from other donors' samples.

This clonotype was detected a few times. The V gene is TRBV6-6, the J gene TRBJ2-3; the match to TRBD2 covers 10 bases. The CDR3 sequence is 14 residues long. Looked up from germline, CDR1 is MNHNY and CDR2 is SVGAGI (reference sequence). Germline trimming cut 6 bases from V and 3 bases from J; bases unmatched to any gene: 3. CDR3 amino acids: CASRNSGGTDTQYF. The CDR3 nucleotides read TGTGCCAGCAGGAATAGCGGGGGGACAGATACGCAGTATTTT.

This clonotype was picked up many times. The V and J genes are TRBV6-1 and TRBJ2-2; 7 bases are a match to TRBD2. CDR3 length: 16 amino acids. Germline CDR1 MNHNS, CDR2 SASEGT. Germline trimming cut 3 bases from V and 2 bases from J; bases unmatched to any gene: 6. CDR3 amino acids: CASSDRGGVNTGELFF. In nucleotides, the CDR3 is TGTGCCAGCAGTGACCGCGGGGGAGTAAACACCGGGGAGCTGTTTTTT.

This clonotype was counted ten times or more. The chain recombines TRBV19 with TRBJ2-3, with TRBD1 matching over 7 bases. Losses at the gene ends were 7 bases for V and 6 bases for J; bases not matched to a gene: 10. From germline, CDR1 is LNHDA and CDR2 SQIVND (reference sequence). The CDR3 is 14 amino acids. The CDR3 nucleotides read TGTGCCAGTACCTCCGGGACAGATATCGATACGCAGTATTTT. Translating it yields CASTSGTDIDTQYF.

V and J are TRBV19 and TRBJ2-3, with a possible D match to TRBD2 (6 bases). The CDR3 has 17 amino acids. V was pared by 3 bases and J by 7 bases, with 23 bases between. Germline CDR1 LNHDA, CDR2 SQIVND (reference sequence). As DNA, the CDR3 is TGTGCCAGTAGTATGGCCCCCCGGGACTCCAAACCCAATACGCAGTATTTT. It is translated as CASSMAPRDSKPNTQYF.

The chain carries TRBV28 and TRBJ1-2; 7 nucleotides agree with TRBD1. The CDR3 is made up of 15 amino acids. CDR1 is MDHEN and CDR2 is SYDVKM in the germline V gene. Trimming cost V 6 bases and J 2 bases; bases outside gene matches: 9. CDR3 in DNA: TGTGCCAGCAGGGTACGGGGACAGTCGAACTATGGCTACACCTTC. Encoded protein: CASRVRGQSNYGYTF.

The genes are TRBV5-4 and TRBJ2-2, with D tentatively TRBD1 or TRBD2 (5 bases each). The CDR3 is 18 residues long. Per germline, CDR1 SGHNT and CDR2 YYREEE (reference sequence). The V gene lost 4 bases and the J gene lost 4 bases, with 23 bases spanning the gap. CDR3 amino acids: CASSSPTMGDHGTGELFF. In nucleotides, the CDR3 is TGTGCCAGCAGCAGCCCGACAATGGGGGATCACGGCACCGGGGAGCTGTTTTTT.

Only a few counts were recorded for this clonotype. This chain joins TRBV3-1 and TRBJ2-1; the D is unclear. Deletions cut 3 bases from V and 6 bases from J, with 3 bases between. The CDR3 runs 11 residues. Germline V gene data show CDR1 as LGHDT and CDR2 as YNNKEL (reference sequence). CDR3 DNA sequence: TGTGCCAGCAGCCATTTCAATGAGCAGTTCTTC. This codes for CASSHFNEQFF.

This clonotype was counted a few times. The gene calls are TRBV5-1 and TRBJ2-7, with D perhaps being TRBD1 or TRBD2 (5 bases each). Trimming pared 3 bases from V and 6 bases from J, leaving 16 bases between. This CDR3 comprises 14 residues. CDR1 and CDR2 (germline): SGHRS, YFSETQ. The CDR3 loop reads CASSWTGARGEQYF. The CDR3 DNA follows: TGCGCCAGCAGCTGGACCGGGGCGAGAGGCGAGCAGTACTTC.

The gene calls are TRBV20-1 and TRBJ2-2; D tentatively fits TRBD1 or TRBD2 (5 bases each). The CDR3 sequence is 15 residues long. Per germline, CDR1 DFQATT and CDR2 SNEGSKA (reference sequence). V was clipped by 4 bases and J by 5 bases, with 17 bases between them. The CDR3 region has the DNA TGCAGTGCTAACGGGGCTCGGGGAAATACCGGGGAGCTGTTTTTT. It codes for CSANGARGNTGELFF.

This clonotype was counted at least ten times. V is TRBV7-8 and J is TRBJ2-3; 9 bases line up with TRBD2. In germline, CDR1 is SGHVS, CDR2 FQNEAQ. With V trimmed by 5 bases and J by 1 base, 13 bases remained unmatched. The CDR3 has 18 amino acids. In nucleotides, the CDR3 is TGTGCCAGCAGCCTCTACGGGCCCCAGCGGGGGGGCACAGATACGCAGTATTTT. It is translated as CASSLYGPQRGGTDTQYF.

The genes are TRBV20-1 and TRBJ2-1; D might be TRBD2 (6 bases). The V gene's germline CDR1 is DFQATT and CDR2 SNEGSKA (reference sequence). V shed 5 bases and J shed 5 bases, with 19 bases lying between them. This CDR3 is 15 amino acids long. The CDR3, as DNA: TGCAGTGCTGAGAGCGCGGGAAGAGGGGACAATGAGCAGTTCTTC. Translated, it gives CSAESAGRGDNEQFF.

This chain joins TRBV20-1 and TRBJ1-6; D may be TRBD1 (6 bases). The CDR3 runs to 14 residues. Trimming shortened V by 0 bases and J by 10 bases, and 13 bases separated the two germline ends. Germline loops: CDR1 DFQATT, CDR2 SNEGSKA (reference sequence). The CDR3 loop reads CSARDTRGQSPLHF. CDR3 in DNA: TGCAGTGCTAGAGATACACGGGGGCAATCACCCCTCCACTTT.

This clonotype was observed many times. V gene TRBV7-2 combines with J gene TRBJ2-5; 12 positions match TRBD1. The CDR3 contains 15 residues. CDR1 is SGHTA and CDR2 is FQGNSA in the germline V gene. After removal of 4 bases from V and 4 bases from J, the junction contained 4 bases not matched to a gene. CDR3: CASSSGQGAGETQYF. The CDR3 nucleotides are TGTGCCAGCAGCTCGGGACAGGGGGCGGGAGAGACCCAGTACTTC.

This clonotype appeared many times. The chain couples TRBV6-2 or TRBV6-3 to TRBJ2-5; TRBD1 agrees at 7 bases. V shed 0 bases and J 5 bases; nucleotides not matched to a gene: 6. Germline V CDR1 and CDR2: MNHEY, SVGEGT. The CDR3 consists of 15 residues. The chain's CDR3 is CASSYSTGKEETQYF. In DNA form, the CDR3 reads TGTGCCAGCAGTTACTCGACAGGGAAAGAGGAGACCCAGTACTTC.

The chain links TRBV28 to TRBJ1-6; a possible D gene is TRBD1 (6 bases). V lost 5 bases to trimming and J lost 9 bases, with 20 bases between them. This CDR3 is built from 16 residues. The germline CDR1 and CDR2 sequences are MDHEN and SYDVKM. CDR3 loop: CASSPQGLQGGSPLHF. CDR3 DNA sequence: TGTGCCAGCAGTCCCCAGGGTTTACAGGGCGGTTCACCCCTCCACTTT.

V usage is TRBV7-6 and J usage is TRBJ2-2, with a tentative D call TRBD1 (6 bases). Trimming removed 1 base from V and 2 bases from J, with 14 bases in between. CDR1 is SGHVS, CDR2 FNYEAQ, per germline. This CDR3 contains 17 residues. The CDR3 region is CASSLVSRGLNTGELFF. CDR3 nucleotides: TGTGCCAGCAGCTTAGTATCCAGGGGCCTTAACACCGGGGAGCTGTTTTTT.

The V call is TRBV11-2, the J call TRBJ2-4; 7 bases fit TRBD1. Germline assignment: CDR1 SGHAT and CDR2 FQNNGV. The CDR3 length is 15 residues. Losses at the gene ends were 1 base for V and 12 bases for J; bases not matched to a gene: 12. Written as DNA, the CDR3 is TGTGCCAGCAGCTTAGGGGACAGTAGGGTCGACCCTCAGTACTTC. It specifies CASSLGDSRVDPQYF.

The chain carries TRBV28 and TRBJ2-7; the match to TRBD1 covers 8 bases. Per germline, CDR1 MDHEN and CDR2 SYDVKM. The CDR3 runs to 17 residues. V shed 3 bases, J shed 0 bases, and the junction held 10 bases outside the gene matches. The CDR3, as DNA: TGTGCCAGCAGTTTGGACCGGACAGGGCCCCGCTCCTACGAGCAGTACTTC. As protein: CASSLDRTGPRSYEQYF. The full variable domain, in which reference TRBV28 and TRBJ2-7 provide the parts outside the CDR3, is DVKVTQSSRYLVKRTGEKVFLECVQDMDHENMFWYRQDPGLGLRLIYFSYDVKMKEKGDIPEGYSVSREKKERFSLILESASTNQTSMYLCASSLDRTGPRSYEQYFGPGTRLTVT.

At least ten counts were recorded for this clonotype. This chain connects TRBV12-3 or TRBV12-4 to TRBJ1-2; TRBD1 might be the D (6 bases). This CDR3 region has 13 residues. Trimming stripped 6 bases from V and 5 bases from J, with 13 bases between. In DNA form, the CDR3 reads TGTGCCAGCAGGATGACAGGAATTTATGGCTACACCTTC. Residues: CASRMTGIYGYTF.